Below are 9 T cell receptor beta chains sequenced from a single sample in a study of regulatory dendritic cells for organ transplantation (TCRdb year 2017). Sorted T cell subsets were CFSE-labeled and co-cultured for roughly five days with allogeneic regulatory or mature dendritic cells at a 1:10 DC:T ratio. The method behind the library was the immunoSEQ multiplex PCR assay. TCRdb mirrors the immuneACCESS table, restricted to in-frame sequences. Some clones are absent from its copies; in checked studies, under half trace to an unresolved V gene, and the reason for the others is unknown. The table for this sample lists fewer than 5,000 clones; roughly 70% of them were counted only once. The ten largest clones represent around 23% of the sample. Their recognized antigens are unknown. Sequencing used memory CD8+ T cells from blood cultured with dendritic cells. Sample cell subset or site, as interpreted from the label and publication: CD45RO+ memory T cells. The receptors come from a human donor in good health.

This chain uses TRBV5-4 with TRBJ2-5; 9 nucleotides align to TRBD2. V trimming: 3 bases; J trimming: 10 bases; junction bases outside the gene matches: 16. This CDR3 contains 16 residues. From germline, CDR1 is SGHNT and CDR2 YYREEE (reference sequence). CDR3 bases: TGTGCCAGCAGCTCCCGGGATAGCGGGAGCTATATGGGCCAGTACTTC. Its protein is CASSSRDSGSYMGQYF.

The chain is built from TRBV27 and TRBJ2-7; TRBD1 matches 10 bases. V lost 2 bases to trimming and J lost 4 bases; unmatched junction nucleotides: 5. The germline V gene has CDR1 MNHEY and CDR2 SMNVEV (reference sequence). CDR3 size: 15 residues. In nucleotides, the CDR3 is TGTGCCAGCAGTTTAGGGACAGGGGTTCGGTACGAGCAGTACTTC. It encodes CASSLGTGVRYEQYF.

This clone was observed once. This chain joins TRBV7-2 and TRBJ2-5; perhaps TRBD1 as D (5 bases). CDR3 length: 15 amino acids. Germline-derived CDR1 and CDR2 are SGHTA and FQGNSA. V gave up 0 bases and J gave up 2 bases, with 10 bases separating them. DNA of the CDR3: TGTGCCAGCAGCTTAGCTTGGGGCAATCAAGAGACCCAGTACTTC. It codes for CASSLAWGNQETQYF.

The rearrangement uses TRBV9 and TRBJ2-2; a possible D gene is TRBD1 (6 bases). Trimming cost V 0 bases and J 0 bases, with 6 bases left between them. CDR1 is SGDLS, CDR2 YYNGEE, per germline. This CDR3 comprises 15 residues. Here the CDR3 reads CASSVGTANTGELFF. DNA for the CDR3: TGTGCCAGCAGCGTAGGGACAGCGAACACCGGGGAGCTGTTTTTT.

The CDR3 sequence is CASSEGREEQYF. In DNA, the CDR3 is TGTGCCAGCAGTGAGGGGCGAGAAGAGCAGTACTTC. The rearrangement uses TRBV25-1 and TRBJ2-7; D might be TRBD1 (5 bases). V was cut by 3 bases and J by 7 bases, with 10 bases left in between. The CDR3 runs 12 residues. Germline V lookup: CDR1 MGHDK, CDR2 SYGVNS.

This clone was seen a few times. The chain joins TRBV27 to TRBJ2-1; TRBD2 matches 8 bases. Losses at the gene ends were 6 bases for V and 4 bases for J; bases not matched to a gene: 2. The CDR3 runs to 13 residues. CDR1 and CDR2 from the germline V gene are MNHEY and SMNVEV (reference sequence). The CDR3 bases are TGTGCCAGCAGGATAGCGGGGTACAATGAGCAGTTCTTC. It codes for CASRIAGYNEQFF.

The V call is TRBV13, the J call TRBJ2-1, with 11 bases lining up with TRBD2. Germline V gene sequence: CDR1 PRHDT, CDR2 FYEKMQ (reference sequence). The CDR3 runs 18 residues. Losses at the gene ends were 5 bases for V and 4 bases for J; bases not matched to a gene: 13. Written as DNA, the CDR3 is TGTGCCAGCAGCGGAATGGGACTAGCGGAGACATTTTACAATGAGCAGTTCTTC. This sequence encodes CASSGMGLAETFYNEQFF.

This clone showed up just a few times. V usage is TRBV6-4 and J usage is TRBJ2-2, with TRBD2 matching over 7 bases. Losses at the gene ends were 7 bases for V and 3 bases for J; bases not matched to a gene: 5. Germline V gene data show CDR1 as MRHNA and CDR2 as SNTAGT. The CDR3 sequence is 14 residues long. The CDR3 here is CASMERGDTGELFF. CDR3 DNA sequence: TGTGCCAGCATGGAGCGGGGAGACACCGGGGAGCTGTTTTTT.

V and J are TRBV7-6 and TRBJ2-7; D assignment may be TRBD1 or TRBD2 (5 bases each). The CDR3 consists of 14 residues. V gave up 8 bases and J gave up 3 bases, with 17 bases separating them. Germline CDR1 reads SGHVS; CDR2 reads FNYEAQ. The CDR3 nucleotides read TGTGCCAGCGTACAAACCGGGGCCCACTACGAGCAGTACTTC. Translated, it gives CASVQTGAHYEQYF.